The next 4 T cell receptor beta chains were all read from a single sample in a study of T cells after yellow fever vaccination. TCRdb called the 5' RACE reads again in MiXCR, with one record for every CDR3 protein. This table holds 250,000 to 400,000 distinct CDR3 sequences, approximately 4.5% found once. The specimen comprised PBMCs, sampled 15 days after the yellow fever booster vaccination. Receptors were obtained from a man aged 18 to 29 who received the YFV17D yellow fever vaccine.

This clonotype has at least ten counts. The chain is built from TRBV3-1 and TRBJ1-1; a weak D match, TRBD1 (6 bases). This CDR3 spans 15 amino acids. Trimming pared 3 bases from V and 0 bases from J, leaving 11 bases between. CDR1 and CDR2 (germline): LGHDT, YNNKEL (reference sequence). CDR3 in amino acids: CASSHPGAMNTEAFF. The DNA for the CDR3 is TGTGCCAGCAGCCATCCAGGGGCGATGAACACTGAAGCTTTCTTT.

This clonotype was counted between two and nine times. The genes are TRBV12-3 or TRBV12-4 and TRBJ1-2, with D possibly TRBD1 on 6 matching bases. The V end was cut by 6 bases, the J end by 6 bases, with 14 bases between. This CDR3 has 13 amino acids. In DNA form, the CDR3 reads TGTGCCAGCAGGACAGGCGCTGTCGATGGCTACACCTTC. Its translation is CASRTGAVDGYTF.

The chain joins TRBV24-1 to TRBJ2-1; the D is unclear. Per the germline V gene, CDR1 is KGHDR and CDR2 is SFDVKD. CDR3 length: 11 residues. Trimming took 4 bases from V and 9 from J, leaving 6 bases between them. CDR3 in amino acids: CATSDLREQFF. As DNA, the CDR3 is TGTGCCACCAGTGACCTACGTGAGCAGTTCTTC.

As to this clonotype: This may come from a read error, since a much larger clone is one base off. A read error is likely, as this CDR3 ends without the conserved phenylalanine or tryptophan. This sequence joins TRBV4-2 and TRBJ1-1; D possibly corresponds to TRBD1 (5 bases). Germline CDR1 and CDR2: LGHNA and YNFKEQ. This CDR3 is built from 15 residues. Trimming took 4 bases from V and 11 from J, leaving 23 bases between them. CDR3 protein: CASSLLDGTPVEAFI. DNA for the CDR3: TGTGCCAGCAGCCTACTCGACGGGACCCCCGTCGAGGCTTTCATT.